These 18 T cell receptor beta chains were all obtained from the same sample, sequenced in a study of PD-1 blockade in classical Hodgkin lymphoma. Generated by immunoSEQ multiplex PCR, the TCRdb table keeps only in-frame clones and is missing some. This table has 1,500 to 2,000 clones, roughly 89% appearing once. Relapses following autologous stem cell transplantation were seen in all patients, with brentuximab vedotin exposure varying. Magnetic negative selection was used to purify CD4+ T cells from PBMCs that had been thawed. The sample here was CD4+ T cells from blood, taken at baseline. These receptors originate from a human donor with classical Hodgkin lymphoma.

The CDR3 DNA follows: TGTGCCAGCGGTCAGGGGTTGACTGGAAACACCATATATTTT. Its translation is CASGQGLTGNTIYF. The chain combines TRBV9 with TRBJ1-3; a possible D gene is TRBD1 (6 bases). Germline lookup yields CDR1 SGDLS and CDR2 YYNGEE. V lost 7 bases and J lost 2, with 13 bases in between. The CDR3 spans 14 residues.

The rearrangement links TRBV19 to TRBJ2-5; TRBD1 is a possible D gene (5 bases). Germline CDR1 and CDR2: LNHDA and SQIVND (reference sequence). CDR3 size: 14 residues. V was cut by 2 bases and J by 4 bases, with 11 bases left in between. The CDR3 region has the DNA TGTGCCAGTAGTATAATCTGGGGCCGAGAGACCCAGTACTTC. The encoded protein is CASSIIWGRETQYF.

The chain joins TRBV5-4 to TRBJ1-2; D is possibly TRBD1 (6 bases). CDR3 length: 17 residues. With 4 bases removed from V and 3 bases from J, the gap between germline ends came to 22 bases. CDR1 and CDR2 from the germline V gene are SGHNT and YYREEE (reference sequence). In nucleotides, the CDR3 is TGTGCCAGCAGCCCCGGAGCAGGGCGGGGGGCCTACTATGGCTACACCTTC. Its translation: CASSPGAGRGAYYGYTF.

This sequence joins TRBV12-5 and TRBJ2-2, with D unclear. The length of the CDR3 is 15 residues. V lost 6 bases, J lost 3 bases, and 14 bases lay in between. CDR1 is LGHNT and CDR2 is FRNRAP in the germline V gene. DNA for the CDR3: TGTGCTAGTGGCCCCTTAGTTACCCACACCGGGGAGCTGTTTTTT. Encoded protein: CASGPLVTHTGELFF.

The CDR3 DNA follows: TGTGCCAGCAGTAGAACCGGGACAGGGGTGTCACCCCTCCACTTT. Amino acids: CASSRTGTGVSPLHF. This rearrangement joins TRBV6-6 to TRBJ1-6; 10 nucleotides line up with TRBD1. V lost 5 bases, J lost 10 bases, and 8 bases stayed unmatched. This CDR3 is 15 amino acids long. Germline V gene sequence: CDR1 MNHNY, CDR2 SVGAGI (reference sequence).

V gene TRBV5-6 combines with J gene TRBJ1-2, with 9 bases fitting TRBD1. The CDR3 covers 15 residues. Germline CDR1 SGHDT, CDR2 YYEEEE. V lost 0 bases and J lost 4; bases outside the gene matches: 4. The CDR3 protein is CASSLDRGLGYGYTF. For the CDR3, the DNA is TGTGCCAGCAGCTTGGACAGGGGGCTTGGCTATGGCTACACCTTC.

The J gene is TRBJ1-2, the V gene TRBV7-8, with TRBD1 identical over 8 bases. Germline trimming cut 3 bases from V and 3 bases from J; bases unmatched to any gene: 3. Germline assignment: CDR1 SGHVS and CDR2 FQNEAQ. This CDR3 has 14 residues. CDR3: CASSFEQGDYGYTF. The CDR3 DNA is TGTGCCAGCAGCTTCGAACAGGGGGACTATGGCTACACCTTC.

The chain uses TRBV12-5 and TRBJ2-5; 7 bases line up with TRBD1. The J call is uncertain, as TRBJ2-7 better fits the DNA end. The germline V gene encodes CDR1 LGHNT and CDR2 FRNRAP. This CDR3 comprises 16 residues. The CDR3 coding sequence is TGTGCTAGTGGTTTGGTTTTGGACAGGACCACCTACGAGCAGTACTTC. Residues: CASGLVLDRTTYEQYF.

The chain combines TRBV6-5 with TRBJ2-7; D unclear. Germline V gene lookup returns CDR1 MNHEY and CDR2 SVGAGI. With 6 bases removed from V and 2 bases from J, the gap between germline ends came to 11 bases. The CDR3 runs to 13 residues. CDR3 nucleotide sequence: TGTGCCAGCAGCTCCGGCCCACCCTACGAGCAGTACTTC. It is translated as CASSSGPPYEQYF.

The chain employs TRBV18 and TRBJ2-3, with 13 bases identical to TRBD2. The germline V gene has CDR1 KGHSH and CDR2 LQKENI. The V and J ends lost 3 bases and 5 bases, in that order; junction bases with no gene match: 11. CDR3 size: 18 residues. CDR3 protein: CASSPRTGTSGAGDTQYF. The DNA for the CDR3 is TGTGCCAGCTCACCGCGTACCGGGACTAGCGGGGCGGGAGATACGCAGTATTTT.

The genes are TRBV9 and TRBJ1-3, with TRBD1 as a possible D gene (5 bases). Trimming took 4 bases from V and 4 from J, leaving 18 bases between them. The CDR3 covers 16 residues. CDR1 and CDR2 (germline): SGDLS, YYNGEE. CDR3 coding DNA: TGTGCCAGCAGCCCCCAAGTGGGGGTTCAAGGAAACACCATATATTTT. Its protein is CASSPQVGVQGNTIYF.

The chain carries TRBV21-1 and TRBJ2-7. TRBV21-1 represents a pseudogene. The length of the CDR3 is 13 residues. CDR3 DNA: TGTGCCAGCACCAAAGTAGAGACGAACGAGCAGTACTTC. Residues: CASTKVETNEQYF.

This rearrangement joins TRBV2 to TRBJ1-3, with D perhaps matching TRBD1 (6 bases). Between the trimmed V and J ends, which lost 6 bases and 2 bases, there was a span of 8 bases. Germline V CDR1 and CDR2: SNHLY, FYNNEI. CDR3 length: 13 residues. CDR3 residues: CASRQGAGNTIYF. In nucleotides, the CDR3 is TGTGCCAGCAGACAGGGTGCTGGAAACACCATATATTTT. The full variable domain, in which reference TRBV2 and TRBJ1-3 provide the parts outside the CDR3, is EPEVTQTPSHQVTQMGQEVILRCVPISNHLYFYWYRQILGQKVEFLVSFYNNEISEKSEIFDDQFSVERPDGSNFTLKIRSTKLEDSAMYFCASRQGAGNTIYFGEGSWLTVV.

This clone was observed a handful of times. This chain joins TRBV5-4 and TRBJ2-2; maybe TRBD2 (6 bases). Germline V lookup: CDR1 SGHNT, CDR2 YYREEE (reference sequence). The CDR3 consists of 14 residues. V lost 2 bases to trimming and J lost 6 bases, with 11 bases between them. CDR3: CASSLDSSAGELFF. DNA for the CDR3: TGTGCCAGCAGCTTAGACTCTAGCGCCGGGGAGCTGTTTTTT.

The CDR3 sequence is CASSPTPGGQYF. The CDR3 DNA follows: TGTGCCAGCTCACCAACCCCGGGCGGGCAGTACTTC. The chain combines TRBV18 with TRBJ2-7; D unclear. Germline loops: CDR1 KGHSH, CDR2 LQKENI. The CDR3 is 12 residues long. Between the trimmed V and J ends, which lost 2 bases and 9 bases, there was a span of 11 bases.

Written as DNA, the CDR3 is TGCGCCAGCAGCCAATTACATCGGGGGGTCTATGGCTACACCTTC. The encoded protein is CASSQLHRGVYGYTF. V gene TRBV4-1 combines with J gene TRBJ1-2, with D tentatively TRBD1 (5 bases). The CDR3 extends over 15 amino acids. CDR1 and CDR2 (germline): MGHRA, YSYEKL. The V and J ends lost 2 bases and 4 bases respectively, with 14 bases between them.

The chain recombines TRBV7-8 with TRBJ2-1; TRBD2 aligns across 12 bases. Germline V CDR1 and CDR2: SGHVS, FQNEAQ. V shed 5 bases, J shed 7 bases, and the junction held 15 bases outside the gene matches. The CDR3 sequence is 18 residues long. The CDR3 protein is CASSPTAASGGARNEQFF. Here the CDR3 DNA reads TGTGCCAGCAGCCCAACTGCGGCTAGCGGGGGGGCAAGGAATGAGCAGTTCTTC.

In nucleotides, the CDR3 is TGTGCCAGTACGGGACAGGGAGCTGGAAACACCATATATTTT. This encodes CASTGQGAGNTIYF. The V and J genes are TRBV19 and TRBJ1-3; 9 bases are shared with TRBD1. This CDR3 has 14 residues. Germline CDR1 LNHDA, CDR2 SQIVND (reference sequence). J lost 2 bases, V lost 7 bases, and 3 bases had no gene match.